This T cell receptor beta chain was captured by sequencing in a study of shared clonotypes between healthy human individuals. Profiled with immunoSEQ multiplex PCR; TCRdb holds only in-frame clones, not every one. The sample records a few hundred thousand clones, 70% to 80% being singletons. The CDR3 is 11 residues long. Germline CDR1 reads SNHLY; CDR2 reads FYNNEI. The germline V and J ends were trimmed by 8 bases and 0 bases, with 5 bases remaining between them. The rearrangement links TRBV2 to TRBJ2-7; TRBD1 or TRBD2 may be the D gene (5 bases each). Input material: PBMCs. The clonotype comes from a woman aged 40-49 years in good health. Some clones in this sample may be carry-over from other donors' samples. CDR3: CASGGSYEQYF. The CDR3 nucleotides read TGTGCCAGCGGGGGCTCCTACGAGCAGTACTTC.